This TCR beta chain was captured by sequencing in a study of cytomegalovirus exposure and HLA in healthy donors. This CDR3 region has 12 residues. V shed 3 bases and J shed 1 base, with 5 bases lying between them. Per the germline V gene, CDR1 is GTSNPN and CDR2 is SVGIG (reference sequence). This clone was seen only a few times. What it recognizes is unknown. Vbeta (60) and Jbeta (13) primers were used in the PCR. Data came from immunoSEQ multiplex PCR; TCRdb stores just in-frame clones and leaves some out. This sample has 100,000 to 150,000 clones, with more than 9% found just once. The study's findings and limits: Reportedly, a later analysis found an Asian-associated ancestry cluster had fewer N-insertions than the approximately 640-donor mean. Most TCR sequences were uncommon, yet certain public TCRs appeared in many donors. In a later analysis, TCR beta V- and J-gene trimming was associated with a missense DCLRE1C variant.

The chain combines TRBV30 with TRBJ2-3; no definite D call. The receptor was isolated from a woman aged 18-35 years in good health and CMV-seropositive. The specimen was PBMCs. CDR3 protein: CAWSLGTDTQYF. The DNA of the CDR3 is TGTGCCTGGAGCCTCGGCACAGATACGCAGTATTTT.